These 8 T cell receptor beta chains share one sample of origin, sequenced in a study of CD8 T cells in ankylosing spondylitis. TCRdb reprocessed the 5' RACE reads with MiXCR, giving one entry per CDR3 protein. The table records 270,000 or so distinct CDR3 sequences, over 15% of them present only once. The sequencing input was blood, either unsorted or a sorted T cell fraction (not recorded which). Source of these receptors: a male donor with ankylosing spondylitis or in good health (not recorded which).

This clonotype was observed a handful of times. The chain employs TRBV12-3 or TRBV12-4 and TRBJ2-7, with 15 nucleotides matching TRBD2. V was pared by 1 base and J by 3 bases, with 7 bases of the junction left unmatched. The CDR3 sequence is 18 residues long. The CDR3 DNA reads as TGTGCCAGCAGTTTAGTCAGGTTGGGACTAGCGGGAGGCTACGAGCAGTACTTC. Translating gives CASSLVRLGLAGGYEQYF.

The rearrangement uses TRBV4-1 and TRBJ2-1; 14 nucleotides line up with TRBD2. CDR1 is MGHRA and CDR2 is YSYEKL in the germline V gene. The J segment lost 8 bases and the V segment lost 5 bases, leaving 11 bases of the junction unmatched. This CDR3 has 17 residues. CDR3 protein: CASSSPIGTSGSYEQFF. In DNA form, the CDR3 reads TGCGCCAGCAGCTCCCCGATCGGGACTAGCGGGAGCTATGAGCAGTTCTTC.

About this clonotype itself: Sequence at one end of the junction differs from germline and may be a read error. The chain has TRBV12-3 or TRBV12-4 and TRBJ1-2; no clear D gene. The CDR3 spans 13 residues. In DNA form, the CDR3 reads TGTGCCAGCAGGACGAACGGCCACTATGGCTACCCCTTC. Amino acid sequence: CASRTNGHYGYPF.

This clonotype showed up many times. The chain uses TRBV27 and TRBJ2-7; TRBD2 aligns across 8 bases. This CDR3 is built from 16 residues. V dropped 1 base and J dropped 2; count of bases not matched to a gene: 7. CDR1 is MNHEY, CDR2 SMNVEV, per germline (reference sequence). CDR3 coding DNA: TGTGCCAGCAGTTTATACCCAAGCGGGAGTGCCTACGAGCAGTACTTC. Its translation is CASSLYPSGSAYEQYF.

This clonotype was seen a handful of times. The rearrangement joins TRBV29-1 to TRBJ2-4; D tentatively fits TRBD1 or TRBD2 (6 bases each). Per the germline V gene, CDR1 is SQVTM and CDR2 is ANQGSEA. The CDR3 spans 14 residues. Deletions cut 5 bases from V and 5 bases from J, with 16 bases between. CDR3 sequence: CSVYKGGRENIQYF. The CDR3, as DNA: TGCAGCGTTTATAAGGGGGGAAGGGAAAACATTCAGTACTTC.

This clonotype was detected a few times. The chain uses TRBV20-1 and TRBJ1-4; the D gene is possibly TRBD1 (5 bases). Germline loops: CDR1 DFQATT, CDR2 SNEGSKA (reference sequence). V lost 6 bases and J lost 4, with 18 bases in between. CDR3 size: 15 residues. For the CDR3, the DNA is TGCAGTGCAACCGATGCCGGGACGGATAATGAAAAACTGTTTTTT. It specifies CSATDAGTDNEKLFF.

This clonotype was counted a few times. The genes are TRBV20-1 and TRBJ2-1; 14 nucleotides match TRBD2. V shed 5 bases and J 8 bases; nucleotides not matched to a gene: 11. Germline lookup yields CDR1 DFQATT and CDR2 SNEGSKA (reference sequence). The CDR3 spans 16 residues. CDR3: CSAATPGLAGVYEQFF. In DNA form, the CDR3 reads TGCAGTGCTGCCACACCGGGACTAGCGGGAGTTTATGAGCAGTTCTTC.

This clonotype appeared a few times. V is TRBV20-1 and J is TRBJ2-1; 9 positions agree with TRBD2. Looked up from germline, CDR1 is DFQATT and CDR2 is SNEGSKA (reference sequence). The trim removed 3 bases at V and 5 bases at J, leaving 5 bases unmatched. This CDR3 spans 14 amino acids. The CDR3 bases are TGCAGTGCTAGGTCGCTAGCGGGAAACAATGAGCAGTTCTTC. Protein product: CSARSLAGNNEQFF.